A single T cell receptor (beta chain) is shown here with its context. With 7 bases clipped from V and 9 bases from J, the junction kept 4 bases outside the gene matches. Germline V gene data show CDR1 as SEHNR and CDR2 as FQNEAQ (reference sequence). This CDR3 has 12 amino acids. This record belongs to a study of blood T cell repertoires in COVID-19. Turning to the study itself: Samples of COVID-19 (acute and convalescent) were obtained from the United States, Italy and Spain. T cells, B-cell-depleted T cells, or PBMCs supplied cDNA or gDNA.

In the original analysis: Amplifying reference gene primers gave estimates of nucleated cell counts. The table came from immunoSEQ multiplex PCR; TCRdb's copy has only in-frame clones and leaves some out. The D gene and trimming were derived from the DNA, and the V and J assignments and clone size from that table. Here the sample spans 200,000 to 250,000 clones, roughly 87% being singletons. Across fewer than 25 US areas, participants ranged in age from about 18 to 100 years. The sequenced sample consisted of PBMCs or T cells enriched from blood (not recorded which). This chain links TRBV7-9 with TRBJ2-1; 9 nucleotides agree with TRBD2. The receptor comes from a woman aged 25-40 years with acute COVID-19. CDR3 sequence (DNA): TGTGCCAGCAAAAAGCGGGGGGTTGAGCAGTTCTTC. Translation: CASKKRGVEQFF.